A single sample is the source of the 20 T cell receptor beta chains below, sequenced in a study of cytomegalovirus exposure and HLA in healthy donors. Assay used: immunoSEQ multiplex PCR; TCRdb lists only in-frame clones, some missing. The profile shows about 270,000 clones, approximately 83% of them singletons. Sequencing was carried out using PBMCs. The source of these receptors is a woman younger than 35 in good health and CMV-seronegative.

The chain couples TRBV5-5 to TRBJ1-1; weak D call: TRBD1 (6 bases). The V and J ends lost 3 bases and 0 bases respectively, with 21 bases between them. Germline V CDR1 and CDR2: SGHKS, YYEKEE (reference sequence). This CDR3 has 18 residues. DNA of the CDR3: TGTGCCAGCAGCTGGCTAACCGCAGGGAAGGGGGTGAACACTGAAGCTTTCTTT. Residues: CASSWLTAGKGVNTEAFF.

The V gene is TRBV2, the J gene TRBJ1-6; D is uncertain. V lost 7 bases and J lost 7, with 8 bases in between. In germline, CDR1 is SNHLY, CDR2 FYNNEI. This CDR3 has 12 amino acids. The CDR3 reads CASTVLNSPLHF. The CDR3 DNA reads TGTGCCAGCACGGTCTTGAATTCACCCCTCCACTTT.

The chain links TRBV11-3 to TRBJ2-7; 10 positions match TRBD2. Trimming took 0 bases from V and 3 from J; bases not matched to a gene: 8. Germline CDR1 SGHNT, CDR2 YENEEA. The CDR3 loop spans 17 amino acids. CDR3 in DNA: TGTGCCAGCAGCTTAGATAGGTGGACTAGCGGAAACTACGAGCAGTACTTC. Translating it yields CASSLDRWTSGNYEQYF.

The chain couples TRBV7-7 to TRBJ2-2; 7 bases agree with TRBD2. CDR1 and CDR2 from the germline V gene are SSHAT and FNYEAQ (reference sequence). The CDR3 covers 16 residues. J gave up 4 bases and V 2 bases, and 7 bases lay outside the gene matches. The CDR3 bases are TGTGCCAGCAGCTTATTCGTCGGCGGGGGCACCGGGGAGCTGTTTTTT. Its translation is CASSLFVGGGTGELFF.

As DNA, the CDR3 is TGTGCCAGCAGCTTAGCCGGACAGAACACTGAAGCTTTCTTT. Translated, it gives CASSLAGQNTEAFF. The chain uses TRBV7-9 and TRBJ1-1; D is possibly TRBD1 (5 bases). CDR1 is SEHNR, CDR2 FQNEAQ, per germline (reference sequence). Deletions cut 0 bases from V and 1 base from J, with 6 bases between. CDR3 length equals 14 residues.

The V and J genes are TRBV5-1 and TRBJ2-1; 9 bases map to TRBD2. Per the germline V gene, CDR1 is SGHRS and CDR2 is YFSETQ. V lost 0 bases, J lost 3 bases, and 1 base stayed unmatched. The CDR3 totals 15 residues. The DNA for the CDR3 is TGCGCCAGCAGCTTGGCAGCGGGGGGCTACAATGAGCAGTTCTTC. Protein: CASSLAAGGYNEQFF.

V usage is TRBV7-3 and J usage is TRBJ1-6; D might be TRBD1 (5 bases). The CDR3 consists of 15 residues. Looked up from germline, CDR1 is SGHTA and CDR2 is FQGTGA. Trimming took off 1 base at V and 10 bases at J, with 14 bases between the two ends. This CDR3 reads CASSLMAQGSSPLHF. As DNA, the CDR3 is TGTGCCAGCAGCTTAATGGCGCAGGGAAGCTCACCCCTCCACTTT.

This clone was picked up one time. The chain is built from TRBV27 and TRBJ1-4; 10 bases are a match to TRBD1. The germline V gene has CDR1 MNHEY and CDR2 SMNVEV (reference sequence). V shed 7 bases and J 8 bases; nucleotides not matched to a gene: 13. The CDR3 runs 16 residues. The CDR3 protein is CASKLTPGTGDEKLFF. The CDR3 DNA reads TGTGCCAGCAAGTTGACCCCCGGGACAGGGGACGAAAAACTGTTTTTT.

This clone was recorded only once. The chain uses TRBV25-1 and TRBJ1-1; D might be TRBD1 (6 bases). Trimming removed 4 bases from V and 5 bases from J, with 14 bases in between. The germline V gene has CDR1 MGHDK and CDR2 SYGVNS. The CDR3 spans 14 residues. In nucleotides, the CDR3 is TGTGCCAGCAGTGGGACAGCCGGTGGGACTGAAGCTTTCTTT. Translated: CASSGTAGGTEAFF.

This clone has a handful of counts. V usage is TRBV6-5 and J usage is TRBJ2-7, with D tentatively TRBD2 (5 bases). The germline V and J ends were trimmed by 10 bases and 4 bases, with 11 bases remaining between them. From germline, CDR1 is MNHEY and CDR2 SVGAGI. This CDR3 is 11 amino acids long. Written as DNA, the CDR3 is TGTGCCACCAGCCCGGGGTACGAGCAGTACTTC. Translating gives CATSPGYEQYF.

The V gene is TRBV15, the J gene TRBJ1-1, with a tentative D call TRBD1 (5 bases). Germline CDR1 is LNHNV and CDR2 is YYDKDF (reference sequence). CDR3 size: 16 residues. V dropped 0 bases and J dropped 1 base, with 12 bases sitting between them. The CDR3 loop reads CATSRDHRPTNTEAFF. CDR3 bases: TGTGCCACCAGCAGAGATCACAGGCCAACGAACACTGAAGCTTTCTTT.

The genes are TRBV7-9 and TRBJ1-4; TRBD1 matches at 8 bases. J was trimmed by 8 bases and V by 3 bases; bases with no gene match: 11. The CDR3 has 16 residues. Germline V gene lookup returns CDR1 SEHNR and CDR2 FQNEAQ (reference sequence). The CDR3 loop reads CASSFVRTGLWEKLFF. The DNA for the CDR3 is TGTGCCAGCAGCTTCGTGCGGACAGGGCTATGGGAAAAACTGTTTTTT.

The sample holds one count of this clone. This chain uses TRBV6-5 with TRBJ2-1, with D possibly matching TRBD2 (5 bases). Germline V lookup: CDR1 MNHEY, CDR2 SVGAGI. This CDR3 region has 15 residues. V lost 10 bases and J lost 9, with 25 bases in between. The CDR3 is CATQTYPTTSGEQFF. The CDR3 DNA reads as TGTGCCACCCAGACGTACCCGACTACCTCCGGTGAGCAGTTCTTC.

The CDR3 sequence: CAISDLTGVNSPLHF. The DNA for the CDR3 is TGTGCCATCAGTGACTTAACAGGGGTCAACTCACCCCTCCACTTT. V is TRBV10-3 and J is TRBJ1-6, with TRBD1 matching over 7 bases. This CDR3 has 15 residues. The germline V gene encodes CDR1 ENHRY and CDR2 SYGVKD. After removal of 3 bases from V and 10 bases from J, the junction contained 9 bases not matched to a gene.

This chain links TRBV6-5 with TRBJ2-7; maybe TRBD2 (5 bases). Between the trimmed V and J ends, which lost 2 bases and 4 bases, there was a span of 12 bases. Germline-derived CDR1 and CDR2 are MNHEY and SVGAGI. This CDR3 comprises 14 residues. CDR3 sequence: CASSYRGIKYEQYF. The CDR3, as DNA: TGTGCCAGCAGTTACCGGGGAATTAAATACGAGCAGTACTTC.

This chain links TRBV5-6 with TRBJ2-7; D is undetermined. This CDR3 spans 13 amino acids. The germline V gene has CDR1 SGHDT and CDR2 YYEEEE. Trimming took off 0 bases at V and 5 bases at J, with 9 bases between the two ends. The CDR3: CASSLGRPHEQYF. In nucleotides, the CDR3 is TGTGCCAGCAGCTTGGGGCGGCCTCACGAGCAGTACTTC.

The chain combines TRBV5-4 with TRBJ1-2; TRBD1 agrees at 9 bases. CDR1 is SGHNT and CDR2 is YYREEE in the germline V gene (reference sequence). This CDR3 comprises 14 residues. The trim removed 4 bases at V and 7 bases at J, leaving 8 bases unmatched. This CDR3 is CASSARDRVSGYTF. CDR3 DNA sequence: TGTGCCAGCAGCGCCCGGGACAGGGTCTCTGGCTACACCTTC.

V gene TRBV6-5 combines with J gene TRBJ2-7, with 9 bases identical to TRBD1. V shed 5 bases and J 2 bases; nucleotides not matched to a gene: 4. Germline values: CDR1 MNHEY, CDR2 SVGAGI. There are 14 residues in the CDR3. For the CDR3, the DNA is TGTGCCAGCAGTATGGGACAGGGAGCCTACGAGCAGTACTTC. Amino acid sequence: CASSMGQGAYEQYF.

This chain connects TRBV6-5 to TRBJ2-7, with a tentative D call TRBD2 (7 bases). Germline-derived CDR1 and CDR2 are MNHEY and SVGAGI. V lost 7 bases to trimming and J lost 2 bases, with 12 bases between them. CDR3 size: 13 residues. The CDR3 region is CASKEGGPYEQYF. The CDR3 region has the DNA TGTGCCAGCAAGGAGGGGGGGCCCTACGAGCAGTACTTC.

This chain's CDR3 is CASSLSGAYNEQFF. CDR3 nucleotide sequence: TGTGCCAGTTCTTTAAGCGGTGCATACAATGAGCAGTTCTTC. The V call is TRBV19, the J call TRBJ2-1; TRBD2 is a possible D gene (5 bases). The CDR3 contains 14 residues. Deletions cut 8 bases from V and 4 bases from J, with 15 bases between. CDR1 and CDR2 from the germline V gene are LNHDA and SQIVND (reference sequence).